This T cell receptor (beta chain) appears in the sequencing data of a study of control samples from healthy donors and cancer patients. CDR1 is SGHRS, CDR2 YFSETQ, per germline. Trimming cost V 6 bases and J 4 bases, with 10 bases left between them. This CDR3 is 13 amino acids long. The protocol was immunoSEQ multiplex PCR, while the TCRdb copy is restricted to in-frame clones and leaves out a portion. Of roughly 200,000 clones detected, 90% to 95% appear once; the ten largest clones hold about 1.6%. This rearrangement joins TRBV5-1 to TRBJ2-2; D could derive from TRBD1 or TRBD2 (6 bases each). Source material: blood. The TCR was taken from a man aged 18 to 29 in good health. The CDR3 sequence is CASNGGGTGELFF. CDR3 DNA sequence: TGCGCCAGCAATGGAGGGGGCACCGGGGAGCTGTTTTTT.